Included here is one T cell receptor beta chain sequence, with context. The antigen remains undetermined. The data originate from a study of long-term antiretroviral therapy in people with HIV. A v3.0 immunoSEQ assay was performed at survey level. It was roughly 40,000-50,000 T-cell genomes per sample that sequencing targeted. TCRdb's table, derived via immunoSEQ multiplex PCR, lists solely in-frame clones and lacks some. The data contain just over 20,000 clones, roughly 78% of them singletons. CDR1 is SGHVS, CDR2 FQNEAQ, per germline. The germline V and J ends were trimmed by 2 bases and 4 bases, with 6 bases remaining between them. The CDR3 sequence is 13 residues long. Study outcomes and limitations: The repertoire was dominated at all time points by clones expanded before ART.

This TCR was sampled from a woman in her thirties or forties with HIV. This specimen consisted of unsorted PBMCs, obtained 4.1 years after starting antiretroviral therapy. The chain has TRBV7-8 and TRBJ2-1, with no clear D. CDR3 nucleotide sequence: TGTGCCAGCAGCTTAAAGGCATACAATGAGCAGTTCTTC. Its protein product is CASSLKAYNEQFF.